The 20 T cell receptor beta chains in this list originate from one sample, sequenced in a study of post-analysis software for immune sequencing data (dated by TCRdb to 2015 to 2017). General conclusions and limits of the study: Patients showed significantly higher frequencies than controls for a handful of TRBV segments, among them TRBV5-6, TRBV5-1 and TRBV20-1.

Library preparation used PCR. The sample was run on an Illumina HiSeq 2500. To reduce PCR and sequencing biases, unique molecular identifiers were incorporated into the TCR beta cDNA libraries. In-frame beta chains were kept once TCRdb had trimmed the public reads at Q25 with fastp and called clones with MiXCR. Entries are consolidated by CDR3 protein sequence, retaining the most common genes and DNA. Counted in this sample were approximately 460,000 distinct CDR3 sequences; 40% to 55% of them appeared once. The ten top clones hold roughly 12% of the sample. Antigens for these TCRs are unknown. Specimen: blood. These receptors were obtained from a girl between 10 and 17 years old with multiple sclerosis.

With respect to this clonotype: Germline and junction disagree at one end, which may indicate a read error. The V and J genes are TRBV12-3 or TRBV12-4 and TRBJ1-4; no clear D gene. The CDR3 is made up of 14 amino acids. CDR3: CAGSPLATNEKLFF. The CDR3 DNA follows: TGTGCCGGCAGCCCTCTTGCAACTAATGAAAAACTGTTTTTT.

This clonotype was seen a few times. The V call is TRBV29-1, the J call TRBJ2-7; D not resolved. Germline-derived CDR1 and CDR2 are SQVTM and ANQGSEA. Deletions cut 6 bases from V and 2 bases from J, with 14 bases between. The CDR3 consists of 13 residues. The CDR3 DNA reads TGCAGCGTCGTCTTATCTGAAACCTACGAGCAGTACTTC. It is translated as CSVVLSETYEQYF.

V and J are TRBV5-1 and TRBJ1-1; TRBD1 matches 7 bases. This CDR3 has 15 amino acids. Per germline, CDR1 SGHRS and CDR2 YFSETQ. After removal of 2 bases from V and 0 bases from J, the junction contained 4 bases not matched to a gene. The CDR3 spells CASSLDRAMNTEAFF. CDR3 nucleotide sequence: TGCGCCAGCAGCTTAGACAGGGCCATGAACACTGAAGCTTTCTTT.

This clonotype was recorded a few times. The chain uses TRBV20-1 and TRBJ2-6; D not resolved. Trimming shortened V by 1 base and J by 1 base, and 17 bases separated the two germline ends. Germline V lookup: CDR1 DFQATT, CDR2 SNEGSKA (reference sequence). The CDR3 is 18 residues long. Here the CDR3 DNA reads TGCAGTGCTAGAGGGGGTGGACCAGGAGAGTCTGGGGCCAACGTCCTGACTTTC. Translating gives CSARGGGPGESGANVLTF.

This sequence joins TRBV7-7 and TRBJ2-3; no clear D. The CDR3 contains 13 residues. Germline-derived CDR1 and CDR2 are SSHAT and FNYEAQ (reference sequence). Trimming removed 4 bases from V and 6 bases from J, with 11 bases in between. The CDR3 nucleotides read TGTGCCAGCAGCTCCGGACGGTGGGATACGCAGTATTTT. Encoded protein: CASSSGRWDTQYF.

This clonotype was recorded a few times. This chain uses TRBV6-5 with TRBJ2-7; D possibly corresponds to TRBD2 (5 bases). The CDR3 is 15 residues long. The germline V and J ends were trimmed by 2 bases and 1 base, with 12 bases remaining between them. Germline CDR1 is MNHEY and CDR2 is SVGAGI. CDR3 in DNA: TGTGCCAGCAGTTACGGCGGGTTCCCTTCCTACGAGCAGTACTTC. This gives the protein CASSYGGFPSYEQYF.

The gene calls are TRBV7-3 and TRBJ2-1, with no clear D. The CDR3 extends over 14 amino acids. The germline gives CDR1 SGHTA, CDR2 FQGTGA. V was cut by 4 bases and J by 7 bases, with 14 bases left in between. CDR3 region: CASSSSGYGNEQFF. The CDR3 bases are TGTGCCAGCAGCTCTTCCGGGTACGGAAATGAGCAGTTCTTC.

The CDR3 DNA reads TGTGCCAGCAGTTTATACAGGGAAAGCGAGCAGTACTTC. This sequence encodes CASSLYRESEQYF. The chain employs TRBV28 and TRBJ2-7; tentative D call: TRBD1 (6 bases). This CDR3 is 13 amino acids long. V was shortened by 1 base and J by 6 bases, with 10 bases between the two germline ends. The germline CDR1 and CDR2 sequences are MDHEN and SYDVKM.

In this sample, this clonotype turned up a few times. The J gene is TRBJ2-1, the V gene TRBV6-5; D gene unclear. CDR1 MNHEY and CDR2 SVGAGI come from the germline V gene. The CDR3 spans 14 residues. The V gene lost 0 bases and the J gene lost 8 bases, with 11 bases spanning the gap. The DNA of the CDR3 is TGTGCCAGCAGTTACTCAGCTCAACCCGATGAGCAGTTCTTC. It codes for CASSYSAQPDEQFF.

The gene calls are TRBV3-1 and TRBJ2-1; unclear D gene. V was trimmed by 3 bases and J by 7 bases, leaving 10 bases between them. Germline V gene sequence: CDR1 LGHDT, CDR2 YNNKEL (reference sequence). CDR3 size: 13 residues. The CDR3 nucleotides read TGTGCCAGCAGCCAGGAGCTAGTTAATGAGCAGTTCTTC. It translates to CASSQELVNEQFF.

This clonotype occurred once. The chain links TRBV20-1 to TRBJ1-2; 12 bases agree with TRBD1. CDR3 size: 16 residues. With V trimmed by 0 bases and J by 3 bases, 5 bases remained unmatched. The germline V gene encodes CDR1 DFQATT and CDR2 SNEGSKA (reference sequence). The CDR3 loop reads CSARDWDRGRDYGYTF. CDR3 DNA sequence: TGCAGTGCTAGAGATTGGGACAGGGGGCGGGACTATGGCTACACCTTC.

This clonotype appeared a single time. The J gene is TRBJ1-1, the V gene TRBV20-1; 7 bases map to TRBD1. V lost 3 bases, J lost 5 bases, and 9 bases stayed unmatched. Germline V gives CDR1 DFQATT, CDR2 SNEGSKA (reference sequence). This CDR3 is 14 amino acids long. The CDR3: CSASQTGKKTEAFF. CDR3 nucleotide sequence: TGCAGTGCTAGCCAGACAGGGAAGAAAACTGAAGCTTTCTTT.

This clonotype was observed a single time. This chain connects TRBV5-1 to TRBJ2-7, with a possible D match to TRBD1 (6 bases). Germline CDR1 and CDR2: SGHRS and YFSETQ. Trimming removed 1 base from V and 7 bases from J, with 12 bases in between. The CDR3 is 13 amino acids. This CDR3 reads CASSLSWDNEQYF. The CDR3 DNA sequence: TGCGCCAGCAGCTTGAGTTGGGACAATGAGCAGTACTTC.

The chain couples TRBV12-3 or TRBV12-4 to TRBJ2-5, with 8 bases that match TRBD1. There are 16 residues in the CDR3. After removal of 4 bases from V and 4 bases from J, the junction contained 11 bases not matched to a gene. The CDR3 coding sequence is TGTGCCAGCAGTTGGGGGTTCCTCGGGACAGGAGAGACCCAGTACTTC. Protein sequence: CASSWGFLGTGETQYF.

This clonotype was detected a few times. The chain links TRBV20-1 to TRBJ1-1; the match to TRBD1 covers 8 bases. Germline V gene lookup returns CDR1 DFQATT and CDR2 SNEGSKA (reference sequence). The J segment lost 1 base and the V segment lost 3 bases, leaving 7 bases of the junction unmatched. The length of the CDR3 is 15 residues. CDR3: CSASPGQGTNTEAFF. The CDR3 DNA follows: TGCAGTGCTAGCCCCGGACAGGGAACGAACACTGAAGCTTTCTTT.

The CDR3: CASSAQWGTADSNQPQHF. For the CDR3, the DNA is TGTGCCAGCAGTGCGCAATGGGGGACAGCCGATAGCAATCAGCCCCAGCATTTT. The J gene is TRBJ1-5, the V gene TRBV6-1, with TRBD1 identical over 7 bases. CDR3 length: 18 amino acids. Per the germline V gene, CDR1 is MNHNS and CDR2 is SASEGT. Trimming at V came to 4 bases and at J to 0 bases, leaving 12 bases not matched to a gene.

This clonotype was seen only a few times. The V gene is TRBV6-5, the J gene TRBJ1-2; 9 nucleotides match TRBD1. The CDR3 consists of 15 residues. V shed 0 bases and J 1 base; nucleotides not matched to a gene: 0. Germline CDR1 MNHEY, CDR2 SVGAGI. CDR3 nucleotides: TGTGCCAGCAGTTACTCGGGACAGGGTAACTATGGCTACACCTTC. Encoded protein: CASSYSGQGNYGYTF.

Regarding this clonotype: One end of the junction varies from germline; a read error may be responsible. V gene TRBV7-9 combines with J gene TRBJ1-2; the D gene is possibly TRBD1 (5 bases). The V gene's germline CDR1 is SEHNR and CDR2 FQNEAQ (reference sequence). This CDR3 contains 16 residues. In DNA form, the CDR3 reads TGTGCCAGCAGCTTAGCCTTATTAGACAGCTACTATGGCCACACCTTC. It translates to CASSLALLDSYYGHTF.

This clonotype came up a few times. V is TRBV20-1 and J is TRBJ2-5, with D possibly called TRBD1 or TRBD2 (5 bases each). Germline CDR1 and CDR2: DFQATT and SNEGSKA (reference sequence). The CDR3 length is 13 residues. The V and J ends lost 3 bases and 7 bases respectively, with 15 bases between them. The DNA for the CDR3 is TGCAGTGCTAGTGTGGACAACGGAGGGACCCAGTACTTC. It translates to CSASVDNGGTQYF.

The CDR3 bases are TGCAGTGCCACCTGGCGCCAAGAGACCCAGTTCTTC. Translated: CSATWRQETQFF. The chain is built from TRBV20-1 and TRBJ2-5; D not certain. The DNA end is more similar to TRBJ2-1, so the J call may be wrong. The CDR3 length is 12 residues. Germline V CDR1 and CDR2: DFQATT, SNEGSKA (reference sequence).